This T cell receptor beta chain was sequenced for a study of T cells in Graves' hyperthyroidism and ophthalmopathy. Findings of the study overall: Ophthalmopathy cases were set apart from stable hyperthyroidism by a 13 V-J model. Onset of ophthalmopathy came a median 6.5 months after the model predicted it.

This clonotype was counted many times. Its antigen is still unknown. Authors of the study amplified TCR beta CDR3 regions from RNA transcripts. The HTBI set primed first-round TCR CDR3 RT-PCR. One entry per CDR3 protein results from TCRdb running MiXCR on the multiplex PCR reads. In the table there are 190,000 or so distinct CDR3 sequences, 18% of which are singletons. CDR1 SGHTA and CDR2 FQGTGA come from the germline V gene. This CDR3 is built from 15 residues. V lost 6 bases and J 2 bases, leaving 13 bases between the germline ends. In making diagnoses, clinical symptoms, serum thyroxine and TRAb, thyroid ultrasound and orbital computed tomography were all used. Roughly 10 ml of fresh peripheral blood supplied the PBMCs.

Sequencing was carried out using blood. The sequence derives from a man in his forties or fifties with Graves' hyperthyroidism. This chain links TRBV7-3 with TRBJ1-4; D perhaps matches TRBD1 (5 bases). CDR3 in DNA: TGTGCCAGCAGTCCGACGGGGACGACTAATGAAAAACTGTTTTTT. This codes for CASSPTGTTNEKLFF.